Listed here are 14 T cell receptor beta chains from one sample, sequenced in a study of CXCR3-negative and CXCR3-positive naive CD8 T cells. The method, 5' RACE with UMI labels, was used to prepare the TRB cDNA libraries. One entry per CDR3 protein, without DNA, is what TCRdb gives after re-calling the 5' RACE reads. This listing includes 40,000 to 45,000 distinct CDR3 sequences. Input material: naive CXCR3- CD8+ T cells from blood. Indicated subset: CD45RO-CCR7+CD27+CD95- naive CD8+ T cells lacking CXCR3 (TNR3-). The receptor set was obtained from a human donor in good health. Some clones in this sample may be carry-over from other donors' samples.

The chain is built from TRBV6-2 or TRBV6-3 and TRBJ1-5. Germline values: CDR1 MNHEY, CDR2 SVGEGT. The CDR3 is made up of 17 amino acids. The CDR3 loop reads CASSYSEIPYSNQPQHF.

The chain recombines TRBV14 with TRBJ2-5; TCRdb names TRBD1, which stays unverified in the absence of DNA. CDR3 length equals 19 residues. Germline values: CDR1 SGHDN, CDR2 FVKESK. CDR3 region: CASSQEWDRSGIFQETQYF. The full variable domain, its missing parts supplied by reference TRBV14 and TRBJ2-5, is EAGVTQFPSHSVIEKGQTVTLRCDPISGHDNLYWYRRVMGKEIKFLLHFVKESKQDESGMPNNRFLAERTGGTYSTLKVQPAELEDSGVYFCASSQEWDRSGIFQETQYFGPGTRLLVL.

The chain has TRBV12-3 or TRBV12-4 and TRBJ2-1; TCRdb's D gene call, TRBD1, goes unchecked for lack of DNA. This CDR3 spans 12 amino acids. CDR3 loop: CASSQGAGEQFF.

This chain joins TRBV20-1 and TRBJ1-3. The CDR3 consists of 14 residues. Germline V gene data show CDR1 as DFQATT and CDR2 as SNEGSKA (reference sequence). The CDR3 sequence: CSARVRRGGNTIYF.

The gene calls are TRBV21-1 and TRBJ1-3. TRBV21-1 is tagged as a pseudogene. This CDR3 has 11 amino acids. CDR3 protein: CASSPGNTIYF.

This chain uses TRBV5-6 with TRBJ2-1; TCRdb designates TRBD2, a call that cannot be tested without DNA. The CDR3 length is 15 residues. Germline lookup yields CDR1 SGHDT and CDR2 YYEEEE. The CDR3 region is CASSLSSGWGNEQFF.

In terms of frequency, this clonotype is medium-sized. V and J are TRBV27 and TRBJ2-1; TCRdb lists TRBD1, though no DNA is available to test this call. The CDR3 is made up of 15 amino acids. Germline V CDR1 and CDR2: MNHEY, SMNVEV (reference sequence). This CDR3 is CASRLPGQGYNEQFF.

This chain links TRBV2 with TRBJ2-7. Germline V gives CDR1 SNHLY, CDR2 FYNNEI. There are 14 residues in the CDR3. CDR3: CASVLAGGSYEQYF. Full variable domain (missing parts from reference TRBV2 and TRBJ2-7): EPEVTQTPSHQVTQMGQEVILRCVPISNHLYFYWYRQILGQKVEFLVSFYNNEISEKSEIFDDQFSVERPDGSNFTLKIRSTKLEDSAMYFCASVLAGGSYEQYFGPGTRLTVT.

The chain uses TRBV29-1 and TRBJ1-5. CDR1 SQVTM and CDR2 ANQGSEA come from the germline V gene. The CDR3 extends over 16 amino acids. The CDR3 loop is CSVERKGTEDNQPQHF.

V gene TRBV12-3 or TRBV12-4 combines with J gene TRBJ2-7; the D call from TCRdb, TRBD1, cannot be confirmed without DNA. There are 15 residues in the CDR3. The CDR3 protein is CASSSSPPPGYEQYF.

The chain joins TRBV29-1 to TRBJ2-1; the D gene TCRdb calls, TRBD1, cannot be checked with no DNA. The CDR3 covers 13 residues. Germline CDR1 reads SQVTM; CDR2 reads ANQGSEA. This CDR3 is CSVETGIGNEQFF.

V gene TRBV12-3 or TRBV12-4 combines with J gene TRBJ2-1; absent DNA, TCRdb's TRBD2 call cannot be checked. CDR3 length: 15 amino acids. The CDR3 region is CASRPLAEGYNEQFF.

The V and J genes are TRBV27 and TRBJ2-3; the TCRdb D gene call, TRBD1, has no DNA to confirm it. CDR1 and CDR2 (germline): MNHEY, SMNVEV (reference sequence). This CDR3 has 15 amino acids. The CDR3 region is CASSETAPSSDTQYF.

CDR3 region: CSARGLPRGDTQYF. The V and J genes are TRBV20-1 and TRBJ2-3. This CDR3 contains 14 residues. CDR1 is DFQATT, CDR2 SNEGSKA, per germline (reference sequence).